These 23 T cell receptor beta chains were all obtained from the same sample, sequenced in a study of T-cell reconstitution after alpha-beta-depleted transplantation in children. TCRbeta library construction was performed incorporating unique molecular identifiers. TCRdb called the PCR reads again in MiXCR, with one record for every CDR3 protein. Of around 370,000 distinct CDR3 sequences listed, around 10% were seen once; the top ten hold around 2.5%. Specimen: PBMCs from the stem cell graft donor, collected from the stem cell graft. Receptor source: a human donor who donated a stem cell graft to a child with acute lymphoblastic leukemia.

This clonotype was detected once. The chain joins TRBV18 to TRBJ2-3; no reliable D call. Between the trimmed V and J ends, which lost 4 bases and 8 bases, there was a span of 7 bases. Germline loops: CDR1 KGHSH, CDR2 LQKENI. This CDR3 region has 11 residues. The CDR3, as DNA: TGTGCCAGCTCACTTCTGGGTACGCAGTATTTT. Protein product: CASSLLGTQYF. Full variable domain (rest looked up from reference TRBV18 and TRBJ2-3): NAGVMQNPRHLVRRRGQEARLRCSPMKGHSHVYWYRQLPEEGLKFMVYLQKENIIDESGMPKERFSAEFPKEGPSILRIQQVVRGDSAAYFCASSLLGTQYFGPGTRLTVL.

The V and J genes are TRBV7-9 and TRBJ1-4, with D hard to call. There are 14 residues in the CDR3. Germline V gene data show CDR1 as SEHNR and CDR2 as FQNEAQ (reference sequence). Trimming left V 2 bases short and J 7 bases short, with 11 bases between. The CDR3 nucleotides are TGTGCCAGCAGCTTACGAGACAAGGGTGAAAAACTGTTTTTT. Translation gives CASSLRDKGEKLFF.

The chain has TRBV5-1 and TRBJ2-7; 12 nucleotides align to TRBD2. V gave up 4 bases and J gave up 4 bases; unmatched junction bases: 6. This CDR3 is built from 15 residues. CDR1 SGHRS and CDR2 YFSETQ come from the germline V gene. CDR3 sequence reads: CASSPRTSGVYEQYF. CDR3 bases: TGCGCCAGCAGCCCGAGGACTAGCGGGGTATACGAGCAGTACTTC.

This clonotype was found many times. V gene TRBV20-1 combines with J gene TRBJ2-3; D is perhaps TRBD1 or TRBD2 (5 bases each). Germline V gene lookup returns CDR1 DFQATT and CDR2 SNEGSKA (reference sequence). V was cut by 6 bases and J by 1 base, with 14 bases left in between. The CDR3 is 14 amino acids. The CDR3 spells CSAPGPRGTDTQYF. CDR3 DNA: TGCAGTGCCCCGGGGCCCAGAGGCACAGATACGCAGTATTTT.

The CDR3 DNA reads TGTGCCAGCAGTTTTCCCCTAGATAAAGAGACCCAGTACTTC. Its translation is CASSFPLDKETQYF. The rearrangement links TRBV12-3 or TRBV12-4 to TRBJ2-5; D gene ambiguous. The V gene lost 3 bases and the J gene lost 3 bases, with 11 bases spanning the gap. This CDR3 spans 14 amino acids.

This clonotype was seen more than once but under ten times. The chain joins TRBV7-2 to TRBJ2-1; 9 nucleotides match TRBD2. Germline values: CDR1 SGHTA, CDR2 FQGNSA. The trim removed 5 bases at V and 2 bases at J, leaving 10 bases unmatched. The CDR3 spans 17 residues. The CDR3, as DNA: TGTGCCAGCAGCATGCCGTTGACTAGCGGTACCTACAATGAGCAGTTCTTC. Its translation is CASSMPLTSGTYNEQFF.

There are a few counts of this clonotype. This chain joins TRBV18 and TRBJ2-1; 12 bases are shared with TRBD2. The CDR3 spans 16 residues. Germline CDR1 KGHSH, CDR2 LQKENI. The trim removed 2 bases at V and 4 bases at J, leaving 3 bases unmatched. CDR3 in amino acids: CASSPEGLAGYNEQFF. The CDR3 coding sequence is TGTGCCAGCTCACCAGAGGGACTAGCGGGTTACAATGAGCAGTTCTTC.

Written as DNA, the CDR3 is TGTGCCAGCAGCTTAGGCGAGACTACCGACTACGAGCAGTACTTC. Protein product: CASSLGETTDYEQYF. The chain uses TRBV7-9 and TRBJ2-7; D is perhaps TRBD2 (5 bases). The CDR3 is 15 amino acids. Trimming took 1 base from V and 3 from J, leaving 13 bases between them. CDR1 is SEHNR, CDR2 FQNEAQ, per germline (reference sequence).

The chain combines TRBV19 with TRBJ2-7; D might be TRBD1 or TRBD2, each matching 5 bases. Germline assignment: CDR1 LNHDA and CDR2 SQIVND (reference sequence). There are 14 residues in the CDR3. The V and J ends lost 3 bases and 0 bases respectively, with 9 bases between them. The CDR3 here is CASSIGGHSYEQYF. The CDR3, as DNA: TGTGCCAGTAGTATCGGAGGACACTCCTACGAGCAGTACTTC.

The table lists this clonotype with many counts. The V call is TRBV5-1, the J call TRBJ2-3; 7 nucleotides line up with TRBD2. The V gene end was trimmed by 2 bases and the J gene end by 0 bases; junction bases not matched to a gene: 6. The germline V gene encodes CDR1 SGHRS and CDR2 YFSETQ. The CDR3 has 16 residues. Here the CDR3 DNA reads TGCGCCAGCAGCTTACCGCGGGAGTGGAGCACAGATACGCAGTATTTT. Protein sequence: CASSLPREWSTDTQYF. Based on the CDR3 plus reference TRBV5-1 and TRBJ2-3, the full variable domain is KAGVTQTPRYLIKTRGQQVTLSCSPISGHRSVSWYQQTPGQGLQFLFEYFSETQRNKGNFPGRFSGRQFSNSRSEMNVSTLELGDSALYLCASSLPREWSTDTQYFGPGTRLTVL.

The J gene is TRBJ2-1, the V gene TRBV24-1; 8 nucleotides align to TRBD2. The ends lost 5 bases at V and 2 bases at J; junction bases unmatched: 7. CDR1 is KGHDR, CDR2 SFDVKD, per germline. The CDR3 contains 16 residues. The CDR3 DNA reads as TGTGCCACCAGTGCCAATAGCGGGGCAGCCTACAATGAGCAGTTCTTC. Amino acid sequence: CATSANSGAAYNEQFF.

The sample holds a few counts of this clonotype. The V gene is TRBV24-1, the J gene TRBJ2-3; 8 bases are a match to TRBD1. In germline, CDR1 is KGHDR, CDR2 SFDVKD. V gave up 9 bases and J gave up 7 bases; unmatched junction bases: 2. This CDR3 has 11 residues. The CDR3 protein is CATGTGNTQYF. The CDR3 DNA sequence: TGTGCCACCGGGACAGGCAATACGCAGTATTTT.

This clonotype was observed a few times. The J gene is TRBJ1-5, the V gene TRBV2; 8 bases line up with TRBD1. The CDR3 consists of 12 residues. CDR1 is SNHLY, CDR2 FYNNEI, per germline. The V segment lost 3 bases and the J segment 10 bases; nucleotides outside the gene matches: 2. The CDR3 DNA sequence: TGTGCCAGCAGTGAGGACAGGGCACCCCAGCATTTT. Its translation is CASSEDRAPQHF.

This clonotype was seen many times. This rearrangement joins TRBV6-5 to TRBJ2-1; tentative D call: TRBD1 (6 bases). The V and J ends lost 2 bases and 7 bases respectively, with 15 bases between them. This CDR3 is built from 15 residues. Germline V gene lookup returns CDR1 MNHEY and CDR2 SVGAGI. CDR3 in DNA: TGTGCCAGCAGTTACCGGTCAGGGGTTGGGAATGAGCAGTTCTTC. Protein product: CASSYRSGVGNEQFF.

There are a few counts of this clonotype. The chain combines TRBV4-1 with TRBJ2-2; 7 bases match TRBD1. The CDR3 has 17 residues. The germline gives CDR1 MGHRA, CDR2 YSYEKL. V was pared by 4 bases and J by 3 bases, with 11 bases of the junction left unmatched. The CDR3 protein is CASSRPSRTGDTGELFF. The CDR3 bases are TGCGCCAGCAGCCGACCCAGTAGGACAGGAGACACCGGGGAGCTGTTTTTT.

The chain joins TRBV27 to TRBJ1-1; 7 bases are shared with TRBD1. The germline gives CDR1 MNHEY, CDR2 SMNVEV (reference sequence). With V trimmed by 9 bases and J by 1 base, 2 bases remained unmatched. The CDR3 totals 12 residues. In DNA form, the CDR3 reads TGTGCCAGTTACAGGGGGAACACTGAAGCTTTCTTT. Translating it yields CASYRGNTEAFF.

The J gene is TRBJ1-1, the V gene TRBV20-1, with D maybe TRBD1 (5 bases). CDR3 length: 16 amino acids. From germline, CDR1 is DFQATT and CDR2 SNEGSKA (reference sequence). The germline V and J ends were trimmed by 0 bases and 1 base, with 15 bases remaining between them. CDR3 nucleotide sequence: TGCAGTGCTAGAGATGGGTCGACAGCAAAGAACACTGAAGCTTTCTTT. Protein sequence: CSARDGSTAKNTEAFF.

This clonotype was found a few times. The J gene is TRBJ2-3, the V gene TRBV7-3; TRBD1 aligns across 12 bases. V shed 5 bases and J 3 bases; nucleotides not matched to a gene: 3. The V gene's germline CDR1 is SGHTA and CDR2 FQGTGA. The CDR3 covers 15 residues. For the CDR3, the DNA is TGTGCCAGCAGCGGGGGACAGGGGGCGACAGATACGCAGTATTTT. This gives the protein CASSGGQGATDTQYF.

About this clonotype: This could be a read error, since a much larger clone is one nucleotide away. The CDR3 DNA sequence: TGTGCCAGCAGCGTACTAGCGTCTATACAGAACAATGACCAGTTCTTC. Translated, it gives CASSVLASIQNNDQFF. V is TRBV5-6 and J is TRBJ2-1; 7 bases are shared with TRBD2. The CDR3 extends over 16 amino acids. CDR1 SGHDT and CDR2 YYEEEE come from the germline V gene.

This clonotype appeared a few times. The chain couples TRBV3-1 to TRBJ2-4; 7 bases match TRBD2. The length of the CDR3 is 16 residues. In germline, CDR1 is LGHDT, CDR2 YNNKEL (reference sequence). V dropped 4 bases and J dropped 1; count of bases not matched to a gene: 7. CDR3 DNA sequence: TGTGCCAGCAGCCCTGCGGCTAGCGGCGCCAAAAACATTCAGTACTTC. Amino acids: CASSPAASGAKNIQYF.

In its sample, this clonotype was seen many times. The CDR3 is CASRASGGEQYF. CDR3 DNA: TGTGCCAGCAGGGCCAGCGGGGGGGAGCAGTACTTC. This chain joins TRBV28 and TRBJ2-7, with 9 bases that match TRBD2. The CDR3 contains 12 residues. Germline V gives CDR1 MDHEN, CDR2 SYDVKM. Trimming at V came to 6 bases and at J to 7 bases, leaving 4 bases not matched to a gene. The full variable domain, rest sourced from reference TRBV28 and TRBJ2-7, is DVKVTQSSRYLVKRTGEKVFLECVQDMDHENMFWYRQDPGLGLRLIYFSYDVKMKEKGDIPEGYSVSREKKERFSLILESASTNQTSMYLCASRASGGEQYFGPGTRLTVT.

This clonotype was counted only a few times. A read error may be the cause here, since a much bigger clone is one base away. The rearrangement links TRBV7-3 to TRBJ2-1; 12 bases agree with TRBD2. Germline CDR1 is SGHTA and CDR2 is FQGTGA. This CDR3 region has 19 residues. In DNA form, the CDR3 reads TGTACCAGCAGTTTGGTCTACCTATCCACTAGCGGGAGGAGCAATGAGCAGTTCTTC. It translates to CTSSLVYLSTSGRSNEQFF.

This clonotype came up a few times. The CDR3 DNA sequence: TGCAGCGTTGAAGTGGCCTACAATGAGCAGTTCTTC. Translating it yields CSVEVAYNEQFF. The gene calls are TRBV29-1 and TRBJ2-1; D is unclear. V shed 1 base and J shed 2 bases, with 3 bases lying between them. Germline V gene lookup returns CDR1 SQVTM and CDR2 ANQGSEA. This CDR3 is 12 amino acids long.